This TCR beta chain was obtained from a study of cytomegalovirus exposure and HLA in healthy donors. V gave up 6 bases and J gave up 1 base, with 15 bases separating them. Germline assignment: CDR1 MNHEY and CDR2 SMNVEV (reference sequence). The CDR3 runs to 15 residues. Both 60 Vbeta primers and 13 Jbeta primers went into the PCR. Data came from immunoSEQ multiplex PCR; TCRdb stores just in-frame clones and leaves some out. The sample has 150,000 or so clones, about two thirds seen once. General observations from the study: Within the data, a cluster of highly shared sequence variants was likely a sequencing artifact.

This clone was picked up one time. What it binds is unknown. This TCR was recovered from a woman under 30 in good health and CMV-seronegative. V and J are TRBV27 and TRBJ1-1; no definite D call. Sequences were obtained from PBMCs. Here the CDR3 reads CASRIQRVANTEAFF. The CDR3 DNA follows: TGTGCCAGCAGGATTCAGAGGGTGGCGAACACTGAAGCTTTCTTT.